What follows is one TCR beta chain and its context. Antigen: not known. A junction end diverges from the germline sequence, so it may reflect a read error. The data belong to a study of post-analysis software for immune sequencing data. Whole-study results and caveats: TRBV5-6, TRBV5-1 and TRBV20-1 were among five TRBV segments more frequent in patients than controls. The normalized Chao1 diversity of multiple sclerosis patients was significantly lower than that of controls. F measure grouped same-batch samples tightly together.

This CDR3 comprises 12 residues. Unique molecular identifiers were built into the TCR beta cDNA libraries. Each CDR3 protein gets one entry after TCRdb re-called the PCR reads with MiXCR. The profile shows roughly 870,000 distinct CDR3 sequences, approximately 50% of them singletons. Sequences were obtained from blood. The clonotype was recovered from a girl aged 5-17 years with multiple sclerosis. V gene TRBV12-3 or TRBV12-4 combines with J gene TRBJ2-7, with no clear D. The CDR3 region has the DNA TGTACCAGCAGCCCCTCCCCCTACGAGCAGTACTTC. Protein sequence: CTSSPSPYEQYF.